This record looks at one T cell receptor (beta chain) sequence and its context. Its antigen is not identified. The data originate from a study of human T cells and chemical hapten exposure. General study results and limits: Donors were affected by alopecia, so their immune reaction might vary from that of healthy individuals.

The CDR3 spans 13 residues. V was trimmed by 4 bases and J by 6 bases, leaving 12 bases between them. Germline V gene data show CDR1 as SGHVS and CDR2 as FNYEAQ. Described time point: pre-sensitization, week 0. The treatment denotes: therapeutic diphenylcyclopropenone sensitization with weekly scalp DPC. TCRdb fed the RACE reads into MiXCR, producing one record per CDR3 protein. The sample consists of around 92,000 distinct CDR3 sequences, 11% of them appearing once. This chain links TRBV7-6 with TRBJ1-1; D is uncertain. The TCR originated in a woman aged 55 to 70 with alopecia areata. Some clones in this sample may be carry-over from other donors' samples. Material: whole blood, obtained in connection with sensitization to the hapten diphenylcyclopropenone (DPC). CDR3 in amino acids: CASSSSMGAEAFF. CDR3 nucleotides: TGTGCCAGCAGCTCTTCCATGGGCGCTGAAGCTTTCTTT.